This TCR beta chain was sequenced for a study of T cell clonotyping in hematopoietic cell transplantation. Findings and caveats of the study: After transplant, recipient diversity fell while pathologically expanded clonotypes grew through day 180.

The length of the CDR3 is 15 residues. The J segment lost 3 bases and the V segment lost 3 bases, leaving 7 bases of the junction unmatched. Germline lookup yields CDR1 SGHNT and CDR2 YYREEE (reference sequence). Of note for this clone: The antigen remains undetermined.

Sequenced by immunoSEQ multiplex PCR; TCRdb stores in-frame clones only, minus some. The sample records roughly 5,000 clones, just under 90% being singletons. The sequence was obtained from a male patient in his seventies who had an allogeneic stem cell transplant from an unrelated donor, so T cells may come from the graft donor. Some clones in this sample may be carry-over from other donors' samples. The material was peripheral blood mononuclear cells, obtained 100 days after allogeneic stem cell transplant. The chain employs TRBV5-4 and TRBJ2-7; 9 bases agree with TRBD2. The CDR3 protein is CASSSSAGGDYEQYF. For the CDR3, the DNA is TGTGCCAGCAGCTCATCGGCGGGAGGGGACTACGAGCAGTACTTC.